A single sample gave rise to the 2 T cell receptor beta chains below, sequenced in a study of post-analysis software for immune sequencing data. Whole-study findings and limits: Compared with controls, patients had more of about five TRBV segments, including TRBV5-6, TRBV5-1 and TRBV20-1.

Unique molecular identifiers were present in the TCR beta cDNA libraries. In TCRdb, the PCR reads were re-called with MiXCR into one record per CDR3 protein. The repertoire includes around 250,000 distinct CDR3 sequences, about 40% of them detected once, and around 4.8% sits in the top ten. For these receptors, no antigen is known. What was sequenced was blood. These receptors originate from a girl aged 10 to 17 with multiple sclerosis.

This clonotype was detected a few times. The rearrangement links TRBV18 to TRBJ1-5; 8 bases fit TRBD1. The CDR3 length is 17 residues. Germline V gene data show CDR1 as KGHSH and CDR2 as LQKENI. The trim removed 2 bases at V and 7 bases at J, leaving 13 bases unmatched. DNA for the CDR3: TGTGCCAGCTCACCAGTAGCAGGACAGGGAGTTCGGCAGCCCCAGCATTTT. It translates to CASSPVAGQGVRQPQHF.

In its sample, this clonotype was seen once. This sequence joins TRBV7-9 and TRBJ2-7; TRBD1 might be the D (5 bases). The V gene's germline CDR1 is SEHNR and CDR2 FQNEAQ (reference sequence). The ends were cut back, 0 bases at V and 6 bases at J, with 9 bases in the middle. The CDR3 runs 13 residues. This CDR3 reads CASSLATRVEQYF. CDR3 sequence (DNA): TGTGCCAGCAGCTTAGCCACCAGGGTCGAGCAGTACTTC.